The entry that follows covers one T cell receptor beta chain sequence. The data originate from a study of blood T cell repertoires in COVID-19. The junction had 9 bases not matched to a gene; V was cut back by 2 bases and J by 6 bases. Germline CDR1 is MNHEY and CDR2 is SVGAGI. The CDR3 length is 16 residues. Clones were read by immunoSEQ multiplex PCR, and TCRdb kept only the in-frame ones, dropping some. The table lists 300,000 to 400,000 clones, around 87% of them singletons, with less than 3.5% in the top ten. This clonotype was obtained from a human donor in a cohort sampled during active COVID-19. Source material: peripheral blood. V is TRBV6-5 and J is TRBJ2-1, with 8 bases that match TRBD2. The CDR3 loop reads CASSYDQTSGLNEQFF. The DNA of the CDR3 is TGTGCCAGCAGTTACGATCAAACTAGCGGACTCAATGAGCAGTTCTTC.